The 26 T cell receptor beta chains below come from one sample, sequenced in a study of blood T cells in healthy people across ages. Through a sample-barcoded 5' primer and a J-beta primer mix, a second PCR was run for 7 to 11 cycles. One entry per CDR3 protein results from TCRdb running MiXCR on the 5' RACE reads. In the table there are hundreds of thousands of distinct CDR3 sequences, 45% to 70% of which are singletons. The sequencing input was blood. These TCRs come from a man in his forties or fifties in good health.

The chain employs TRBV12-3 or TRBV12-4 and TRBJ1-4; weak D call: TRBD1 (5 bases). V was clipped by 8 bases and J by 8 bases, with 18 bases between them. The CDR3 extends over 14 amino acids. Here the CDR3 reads CASLSGQEGEKLFF. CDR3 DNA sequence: TGTGCCAGCCTGTCAGGACAAGAGGGGGAAAAACTGTTTTTT.

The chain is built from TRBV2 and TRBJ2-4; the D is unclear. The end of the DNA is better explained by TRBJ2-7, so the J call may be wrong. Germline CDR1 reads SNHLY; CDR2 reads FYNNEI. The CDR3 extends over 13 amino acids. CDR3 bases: TGTGCCAGCCATTTCGCCCAAGGCTACGAGCAGTACTTC. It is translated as CASHFAQGYEQYF.

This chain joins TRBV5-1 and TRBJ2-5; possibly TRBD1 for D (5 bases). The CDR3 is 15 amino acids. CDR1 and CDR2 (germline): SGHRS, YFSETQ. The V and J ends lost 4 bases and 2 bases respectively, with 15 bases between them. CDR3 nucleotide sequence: TGCGCCAGCAGCGGCAGGGTGCTACCTCAAGAGACCCAGTACTTC. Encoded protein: CASSGRVLPQETQYF.

CDR3 region: CASSESSRWDYGYTF. Here the CDR3 DNA reads TGTGCCAGCAGTGAATCGAGTAGGTGGGACTATGGCTACACCTTC. This chain connects TRBV6-1 to TRBJ1-2; D uncertain. Trimming removed 2 bases at V and 3 bases at J, with 13 bases between. This CDR3 contains 15 residues. Germline V gene lookup returns CDR1 MNHNS and CDR2 SASEGT.

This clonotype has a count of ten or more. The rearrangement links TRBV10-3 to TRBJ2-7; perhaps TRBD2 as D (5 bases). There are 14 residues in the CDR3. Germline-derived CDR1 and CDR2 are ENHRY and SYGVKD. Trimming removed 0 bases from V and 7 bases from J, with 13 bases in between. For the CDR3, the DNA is TGTGCCATCAGTGAGTCCCCGGAGGTGGGTGAGCAGTACTTC. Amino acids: CAISESPEVGEQYF.

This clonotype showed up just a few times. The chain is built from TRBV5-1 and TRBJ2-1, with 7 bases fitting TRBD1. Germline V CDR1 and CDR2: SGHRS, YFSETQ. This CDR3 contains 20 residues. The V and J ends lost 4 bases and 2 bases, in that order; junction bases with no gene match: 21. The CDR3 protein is CASSLRDRALLLKTYNEQFF. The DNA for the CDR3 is TGCGCCAGCAGCCTCCGTGACAGGGCTCTACTCCTCAAAACCTACAATGAGCAGTTCTTC.

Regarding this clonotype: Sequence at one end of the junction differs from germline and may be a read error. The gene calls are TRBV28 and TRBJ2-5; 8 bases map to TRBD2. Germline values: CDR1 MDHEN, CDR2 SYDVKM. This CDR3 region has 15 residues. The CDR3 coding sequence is TGTGCCAGCAGTTCCCCTCGGGGGGGTACAGAGACGCAGTACTTC. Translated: CASSSPRGGTETQYF.

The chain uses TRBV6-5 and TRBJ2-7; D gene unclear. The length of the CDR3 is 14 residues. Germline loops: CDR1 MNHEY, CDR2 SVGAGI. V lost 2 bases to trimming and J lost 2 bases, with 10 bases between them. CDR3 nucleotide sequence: TGTGCCAGCAGTTACGACAACCGAGCCTACGAGCAGTACTTC. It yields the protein CASSYDNRAYEQYF.

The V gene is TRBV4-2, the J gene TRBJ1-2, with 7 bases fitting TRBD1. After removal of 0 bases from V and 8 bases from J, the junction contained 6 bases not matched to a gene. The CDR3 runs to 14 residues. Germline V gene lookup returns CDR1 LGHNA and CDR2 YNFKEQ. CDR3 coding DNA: TGTGCCAGCAGCCAAGATAGGACAGGTCAGGGCTACACCTTC. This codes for CASSQDRTGQGYTF.

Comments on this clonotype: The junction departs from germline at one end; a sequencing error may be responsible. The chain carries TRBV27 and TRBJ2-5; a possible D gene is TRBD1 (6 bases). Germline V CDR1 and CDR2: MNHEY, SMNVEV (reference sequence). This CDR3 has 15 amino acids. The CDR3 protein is CASRNEGVLGEAQYF. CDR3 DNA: TGTGCCAGCAGGAATGAGGGGGTATTAGGAGAGGCCCAGTACTTC.

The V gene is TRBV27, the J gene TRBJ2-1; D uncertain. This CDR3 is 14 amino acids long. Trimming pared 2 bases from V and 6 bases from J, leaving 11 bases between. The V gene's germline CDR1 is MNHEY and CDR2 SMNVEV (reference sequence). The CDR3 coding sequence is TGTGCCAGCAGTTTAGCGAACGTCCCCAATGAGCAGTTCTTC. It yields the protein CASSLANVPNEQFF.

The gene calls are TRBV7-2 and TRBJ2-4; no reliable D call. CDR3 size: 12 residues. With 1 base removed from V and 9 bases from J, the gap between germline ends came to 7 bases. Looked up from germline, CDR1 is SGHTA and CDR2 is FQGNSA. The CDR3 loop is CASSLVGSIQYF. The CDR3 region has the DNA TGTGCCAGCAGCTTAGTGGGGTCCATTCAGTACTTC.

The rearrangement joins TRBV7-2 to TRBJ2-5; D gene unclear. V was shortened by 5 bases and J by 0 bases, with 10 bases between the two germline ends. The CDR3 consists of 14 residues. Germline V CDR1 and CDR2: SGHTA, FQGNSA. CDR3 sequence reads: CASSPRPNQETQYF. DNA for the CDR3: TGTGCCAGCAGCCCAAGACCCAACCAAGAGACCCAGTACTTC.

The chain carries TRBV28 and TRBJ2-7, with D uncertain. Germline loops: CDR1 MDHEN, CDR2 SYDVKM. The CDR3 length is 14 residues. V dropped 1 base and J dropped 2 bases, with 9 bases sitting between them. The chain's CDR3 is CASSLSGPTYEQYF. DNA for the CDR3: TGTGCCAGCAGTTTATCTGGGCCCACCTACGAGCAGTACTTC.

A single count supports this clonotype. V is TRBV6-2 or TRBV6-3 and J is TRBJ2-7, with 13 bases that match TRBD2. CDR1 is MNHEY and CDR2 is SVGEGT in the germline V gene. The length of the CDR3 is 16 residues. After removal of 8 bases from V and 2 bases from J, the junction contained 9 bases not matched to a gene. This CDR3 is CASRWGTSGDPYEQYF. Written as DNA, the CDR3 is TGTGCCAGCCGGTGGGGGACTAGCGGGGATCCCTACGAGCAGTACTTC.

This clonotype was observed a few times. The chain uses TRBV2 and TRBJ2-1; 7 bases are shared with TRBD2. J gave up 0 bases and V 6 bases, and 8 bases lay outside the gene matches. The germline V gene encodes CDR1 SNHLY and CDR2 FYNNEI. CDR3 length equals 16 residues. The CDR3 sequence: CASSATSASSYNEQFF. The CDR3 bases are TGTGCCAGCAGCGCCACTAGCGCGAGCTCCTACAATGAGCAGTTCTTC.

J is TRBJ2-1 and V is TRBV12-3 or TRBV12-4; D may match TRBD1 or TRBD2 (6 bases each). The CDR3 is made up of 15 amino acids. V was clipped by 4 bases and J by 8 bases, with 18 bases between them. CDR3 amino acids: CASSSRLGGIDEQFF. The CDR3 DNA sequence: TGTGCCAGCAGTTCCAGACTAGGGGGTATCGATGAGCAGTTCTTC.

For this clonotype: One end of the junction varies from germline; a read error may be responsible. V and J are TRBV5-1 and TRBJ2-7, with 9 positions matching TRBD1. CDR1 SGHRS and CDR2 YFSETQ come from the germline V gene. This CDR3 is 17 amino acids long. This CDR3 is CASSSNLMDRGYYKQYF. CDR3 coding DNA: TGCGCCAGCAGCTCGAATTTAATGGACAGGGGATACTACAAGCAGTACTTC.

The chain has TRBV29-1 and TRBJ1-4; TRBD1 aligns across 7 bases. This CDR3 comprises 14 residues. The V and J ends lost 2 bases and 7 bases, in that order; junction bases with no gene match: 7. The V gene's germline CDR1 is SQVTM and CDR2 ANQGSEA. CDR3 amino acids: CSVELTGRGEKLFF. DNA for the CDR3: TGCAGCGTTGAATTGACAGGGCGGGGTGAAAAACTGTTTTTT.

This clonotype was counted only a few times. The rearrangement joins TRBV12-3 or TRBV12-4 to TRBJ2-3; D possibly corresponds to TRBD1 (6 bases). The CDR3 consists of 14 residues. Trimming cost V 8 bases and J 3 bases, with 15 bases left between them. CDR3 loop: CASVQQGRTDTQYF. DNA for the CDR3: TGTGCCAGCGTCCAGCAGGGGCGGACAGATACGCAGTATTTT.

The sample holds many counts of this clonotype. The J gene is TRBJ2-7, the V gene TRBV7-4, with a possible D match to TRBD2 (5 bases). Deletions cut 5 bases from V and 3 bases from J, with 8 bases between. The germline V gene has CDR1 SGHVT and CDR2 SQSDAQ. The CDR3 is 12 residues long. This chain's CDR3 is CASSRGYYEQYF. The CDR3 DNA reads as TGTGCCAGCAGCCGAGGGTACTACGAGCAGTACTTC.

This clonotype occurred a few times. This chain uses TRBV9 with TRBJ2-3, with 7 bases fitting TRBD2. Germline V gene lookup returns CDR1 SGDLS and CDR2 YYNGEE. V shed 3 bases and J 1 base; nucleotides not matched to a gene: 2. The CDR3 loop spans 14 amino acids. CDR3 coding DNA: TGTGCCAGCAGCGCACGGGGGGGCACAGATACGCAGTATTTT. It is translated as CASSARGGTDTQYF.

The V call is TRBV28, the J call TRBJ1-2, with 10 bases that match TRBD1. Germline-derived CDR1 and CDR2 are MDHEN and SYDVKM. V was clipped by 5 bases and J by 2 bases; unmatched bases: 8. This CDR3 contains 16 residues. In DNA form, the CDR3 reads TGTGCCAGCAGTGTAACCGGGACAGGGGTAAACTATGGCTACACCTTC. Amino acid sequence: CASSVTGTGVNYGYTF.

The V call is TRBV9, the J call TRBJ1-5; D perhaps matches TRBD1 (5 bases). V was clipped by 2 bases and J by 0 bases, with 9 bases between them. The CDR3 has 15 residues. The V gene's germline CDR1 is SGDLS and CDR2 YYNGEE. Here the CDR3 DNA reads TGTGCCAGCAGCGTGACAGCGTATAGCAATCAGCCCCAGCATTTT. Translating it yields CASSVTAYSNQPQHF.

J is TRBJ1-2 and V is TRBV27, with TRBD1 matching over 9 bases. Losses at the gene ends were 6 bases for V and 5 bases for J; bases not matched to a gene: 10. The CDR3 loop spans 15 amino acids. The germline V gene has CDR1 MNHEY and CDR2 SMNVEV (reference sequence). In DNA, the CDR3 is TGTGCCAGCAGGCCGGGACAGGGAACGGATTATGGCTACACCTTC. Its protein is CASRPGQGTDYGYTF.

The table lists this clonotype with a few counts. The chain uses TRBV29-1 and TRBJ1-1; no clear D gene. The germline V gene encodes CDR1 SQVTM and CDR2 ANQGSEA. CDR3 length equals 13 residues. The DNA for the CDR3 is TGCACCGAACGGCAGCAAATGAACACTGAAGCTTTCTTT. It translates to CTERQQMNTEAFF.